The next 17 T cell receptor beta chains were all read from a single sample in a study of blood T cell repertoires in COVID-19. Some clones are missing from TCRdb's copy, which holds only in-frame ones; the method was immunoSEQ multiplex PCR. The sample has just over 200,000 clones; around 86% are singletons. The sample taken for sequencing was peripheral blood. The receptors shown here come from a man at least 80 years old with acute or convalescent COVID-19.

The genes are TRBV5-1 and TRBJ2-6; D may be TRBD1 (6 bases). The ends were cut back, 2 bases at V and 0 bases at J, with 9 bases in the middle. Germline V gives CDR1 SGHRS, CDR2 YFSETQ. This CDR3 has 16 residues. DNA for the CDR3: TGCGCCAGCAGCTTACAGGGTACCTCTGGGGCCAACGTCCTGACTTTC. This encodes CASSLQGTSGANVLTF.

The V and J genes are TRBV12-5 and TRBJ2-3; 10 positions agree with TRBD2. The CDR3 sequence is 15 residues long. Germline trimming cut 3 bases from V and 3 bases from J; bases unmatched to any gene: 3. Germline V gene sequence: CDR1 LGHNT, CDR2 FRNRAP. Here the CDR3 reads CASGLRAGGTDTQYF. The CDR3 bases are TGTGCTAGTGGTTTAAGAGCGGGAGGGACAGATACGCAGTATTTT.

The chain uses TRBV2 and TRBJ2-7, with 8 bases aligning to TRBD2. Germline V lookup: CDR1 SNHLY, CDR2 FYNNEI. CDR3 size: 16 residues. Unmatched junction bases numbered 7, after V lost 0 bases and J lost 3 bases. The CDR3 sequence: CASSEALGLDIYEQYF. Here the CDR3 DNA reads TGTGCCAGCAGTGAAGCGCTGGGACTAGACATCTACGAGCAGTACTTC.

The chain carries TRBV7-8 and TRBJ2-5, with 9 bases lining up with TRBD1. This CDR3 region has 15 residues. Per germline, CDR1 SGHVS and CDR2 FQNEAQ. V lost 4 bases to trimming and J lost 5 bases; unmatched junction nucleotides: 8. Here the CDR3 DNA reads TGTGCCAGCAGCTCCCTAGGACAGGGGCGGGAGACCCAGTACTTC. It is translated as CASSSLGQGRETQYF.

The chain is built from TRBV18 and TRBJ2-2; a possible D gene is TRBD2 (5 bases). CDR1 and CDR2 (germline): KGHSH, LQKENI. CDR3 length: 13 residues. Trimming took off 2 bases at V and 4 bases at J, with 5 bases between the two ends. DNA of the CDR3: TGTGCCAGCTCACCAGGACTCACCGGGGAGCTGTTTTTT. This codes for CASSPGLTGELFF.

The CDR3 DNA is TGCAGCATACAACAGGGAGTAGGTCAGCCCCAGCATTTT. It encodes CSIQQGVGQPQHF. The rearrangement uses TRBV29-1 and TRBJ1-5; weak D call: TRBD1 (6 bases). Germline loops: CDR1 SQVTM, CDR2 ANQGSEA. This CDR3 is 13 amino acids long. V was trimmed by 8 bases and J by 6 bases, leaving 17 bases between them.

This chain joins TRBV3-1 (or the pseudogene TRBV3-2) and TRBJ2-7, with TRBD1 as a possible D gene (6 bases). The CDR3 contains 15 residues. V lost 3 bases to trimming and J lost 6 bases, with 18 bases between them. CDR1 and CDR2 from the germline V gene are LGHDT and YNNKEL (reference sequence). The CDR3 region is CASSHGAQGRGEQYF. CDR3 DNA sequence: TGTGCCAGCAGCCATGGTGCACAGGGTAGGGGCGAGCAGTACTTC.

The chain combines TRBV19 with TRBJ2-7; tentatively, D is TRBD1 (5 bases). CDR1 and CDR2 (germline): LNHDA, SQIVND (reference sequence). The V end lost 7 bases, the J end lost 3 bases, and 10 bases lay between the germline ends. This CDR3 has 12 amino acids. The DNA of the CDR3 is TGTGCCAGTATGGGGCACCTCTACGAGCAGTACTTC. It encodes CASMGHLYEQYF.

V gene TRBV5-1 combines with J gene TRBJ1-1; TRBD1 aligns across 9 bases. With V trimmed by 4 bases and J by 5 bases, 12 bases remained unmatched. The CDR3 is made up of 16 amino acids. Germline V lookup: CDR1 SGHRS, CDR2 YFSETQ. The CDR3 nucleotides read TGCGCCAGCAGCAGAACCGGGACAGGGTCCGCAACTGAAGCTTTCTTT. Translating it yields CASSRTGTGSATEAFF.

CDR3 sequence (DNA): TGTGCCAGCTCACCAACGACTAGGTGGGCAGATACGCAGTATTTT. It specifies CASSPTTRWADTQYF. The chain links TRBV18 to TRBJ2-3; D may be TRBD2 (6 bases). This CDR3 is 15 amino acids long. Germline V gives CDR1 KGHSH, CDR2 LQKENI. V gave up 2 bases and J gave up 4 bases, with 13 bases separating them.

The CDR3 region is CASDLFGGELFF. CDR3 DNA: TGTGCTAGTGACCTGTTCGGCGGGGAGCTGTTTTTT. V is TRBV12-5 and J is TRBJ2-2, with unresolved D. The CDR3 spans 12 residues. V was pared by 7 bases and J by 7 bases, with 10 bases between. CDR1 and CDR2 (germline): LGHNT, FRNRAP.

The chain is built from TRBV7-6 and TRBJ1-5; no firm D call. Trimming stripped 1 base from V and 1 base from J, with 5 bases between. Germline V CDR1 and CDR2: SGHVS, FNYEAQ. CDR3 size: 14 residues. The CDR3 reads CASSLGLSNQPQHF. CDR3 nucleotide sequence: TGTGCCAGCAGCTTAGGACTGAGCAATCAGCCCCAGCATTTT.

The rearrangement joins TRBV6-1 to TRBJ2-7; 8 bases are a match to TRBD1. CDR1 and CDR2 from the germline V gene are MNHNS and SASEGT. V trimming: 0 bases; J trimming: 6 bases; junction bases outside the gene matches: 10. The CDR3 is made up of 16 amino acids. This CDR3 reads CASSEAGRGLFFEQYF. CDR3 nucleotide sequence: TGTGCCAGCAGTGAAGCGGGCAGGGGGCTTTTTTTCGAGCAGTACTTC.

The V and J genes are TRBV27 and TRBJ1-3; no clear D gene. Germline loops: CDR1 MNHEY, CDR2 SMNVEV (reference sequence). Trimming left V 0 bases short and J 4 bases short, with 10 bases between. The CDR3 totals 15 residues. The chain's CDR3 is CASSLSRARGNTIYF. In nucleotides, the CDR3 is TGTGCCAGCAGTTTATCGAGGGCCCGGGGAAACACCATATATTTT.

The V call is TRBV10-3, the J call TRBJ2-3; 11 bases match TRBD1. The CDR3 loop spans 15 amino acids. The J segment lost 0 bases and the V segment lost 6 bases, leaving 2 bases of the junction unmatched. From germline, CDR1 is ENHRY and CDR2 SYGVKD. CDR3 protein: CAIRGTGGSTDTQYF. DNA for the CDR3: TGTGCCATCAGAGGGACAGGGGGTAGCACAGATACGCAGTATTTT.

The rearrangement uses TRBV19 and TRBJ1-2; D ambiguous. The V end was cut by 1 base, the J end by 4 bases, with 4 bases between. The CDR3 consists of 12 residues. Per germline, CDR1 LNHDA and CDR2 SQIVND (reference sequence). The CDR3 region is CASSIGRYGYTF. The CDR3 DNA is TGTGCCAGTAGTATAGGTCGCTATGGCTACACCTTC.

This clone was recorded a few times. This sequence joins TRBV18 and TRBJ1-4; TRBD1 matches 7 bases. The CDR3 extends over 16 amino acids. CDR1 is KGHSH and CDR2 is LQKENI in the germline V gene. J lost 4 bases, V lost 6 bases, and 11 bases had no gene match. This chain's CDR3 is CASSPRRGGGNEKLFF. In nucleotides, the CDR3 is TGTGCCAGCTCCCCTCGGAGAGGGGGCGGTAATGAAAAACTGTTTTTT.